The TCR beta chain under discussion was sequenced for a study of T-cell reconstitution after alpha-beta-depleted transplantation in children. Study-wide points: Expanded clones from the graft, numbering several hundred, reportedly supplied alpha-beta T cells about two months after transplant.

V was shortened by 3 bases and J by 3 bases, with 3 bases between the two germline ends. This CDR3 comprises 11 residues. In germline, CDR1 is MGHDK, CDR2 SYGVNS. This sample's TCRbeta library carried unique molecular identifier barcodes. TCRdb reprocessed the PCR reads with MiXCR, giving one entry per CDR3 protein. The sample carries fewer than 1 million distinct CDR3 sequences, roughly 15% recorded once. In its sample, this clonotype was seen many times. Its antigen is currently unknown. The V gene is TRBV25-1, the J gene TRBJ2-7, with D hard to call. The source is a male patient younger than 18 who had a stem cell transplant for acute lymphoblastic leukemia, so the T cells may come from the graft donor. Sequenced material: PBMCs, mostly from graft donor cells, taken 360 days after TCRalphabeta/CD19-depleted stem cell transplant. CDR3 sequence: CASSDFYEQYF. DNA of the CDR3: TGTGCCAGCAGTGACTTCTACGAGCAGTACTTC.